These T cell receptor beta chains were read from a single sample in a study of blood T cell repertoires in COVID-19. Sequencing was performed with immunoSEQ multiplex PCR; in TCRdb, only in-frame clones are kept and a portion is missing. The repertoire includes about 210,000 clones, around 80% of them detected once, and around 6.9% sits in the top ten. Sequencing was performed on peripheral blood. All receptors derive from a man in his 60s with acute or convalescent COVID-19. Both conserved end residues are trimmed from each CDR3. Clone size is stated in some rows and not others, as once, few, many or a class when expanded.

j_call v_call clone_size cdr3_aa
TRBJ2-1 TRBV30 - AWRTPSSYNEQF
TRBJ2-1 TRBV7-9 few ASSAKATSGLYNEQF
TRBJ1-1 TRBV5-1 - ASSSDRSAF
TRBJ2-1 TRBV5-4 few ASSFGSSGIYNEQF
- TRBV27 - ASRRDRVSRSSYNEQF
TRBJ1-3 TRBV15 few ATSRDHRALGNTIY
TRBJ2-1 TRBV4-1 once ASSQEARLAAYFGQF
TRBJ2-5 TRBV14 - ASSQNRGLIETQY
TRBJ2-5 TRBV15 - ATSRDKETQY
TRBJ2-1 TRBV5-1 - ASSSALGDNEQF
TRBJ2-7 TRBV12-5 - ARVDGTWGFSYEQY
TRBJ2-5 TRBV21-1 - ASSKARDIQETQY
TRBJ1-1 TRBV5-1 - ASSLTQGEAEAF
TRBJ1-6 TRBV7-9 few ASSLDSNNSPLH